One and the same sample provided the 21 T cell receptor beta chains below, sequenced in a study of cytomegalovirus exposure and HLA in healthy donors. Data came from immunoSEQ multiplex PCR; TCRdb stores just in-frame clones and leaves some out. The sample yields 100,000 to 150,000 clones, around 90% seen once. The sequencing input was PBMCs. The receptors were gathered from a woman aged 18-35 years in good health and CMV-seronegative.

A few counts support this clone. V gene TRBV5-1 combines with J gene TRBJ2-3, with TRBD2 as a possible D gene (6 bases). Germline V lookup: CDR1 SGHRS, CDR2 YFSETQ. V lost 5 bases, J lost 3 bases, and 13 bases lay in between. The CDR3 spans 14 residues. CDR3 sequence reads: CASRSGGITDTQYF. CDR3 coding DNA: TGCGCCAGCAGGAGCGGCGGGATAACAGATACGCAGTATTTT. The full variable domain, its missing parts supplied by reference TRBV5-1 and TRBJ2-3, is KAGVTQTPRYLIKTRGQQVTLSCSPISGHRSVSWYQQTPGQGLQFLFEYFSETQRNKGNFPGRFSGRQFSNSRSEMNVSTLELGDSALYLCASRSGGITDTQYFGPGTRLTVL.

This CDR3 is CASSVDGGQETQYF. CDR3 DNA sequence: TGTGCCAGCAGCGTAGACGGCGGCCAAGAGACCCAGTACTTC. The chain employs TRBV9 and TRBJ2-5; D is ambiguous. This CDR3 has 14 residues. Germline V gene data show CDR1 as SGDLS and CDR2 as YYNGEE. V gave up 0 bases and J gave up 1 base, with 7 bases separating them. Combining the CDR3 with reference TRBV9 and TRBJ2-5 gives the whole variable domain DSGVTQTPKHLITATGQRVTLRCSPRSGDLSVYWYQQSLDQGLQFLIQYYNGEERAKGNILERFSAQQFPDLHSELNLSSLELGDSALYFCASSVDGGQETQYFGPGTRLLVL.

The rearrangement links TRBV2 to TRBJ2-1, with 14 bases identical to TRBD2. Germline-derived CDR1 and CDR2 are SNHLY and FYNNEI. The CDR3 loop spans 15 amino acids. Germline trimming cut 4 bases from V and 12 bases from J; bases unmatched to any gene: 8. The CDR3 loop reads CASSGRGTSGSGQFF. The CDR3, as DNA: TGTGCCAGCAGTGGGAGGGGGACTAGCGGGAGTGGGCAGTTCTTC.

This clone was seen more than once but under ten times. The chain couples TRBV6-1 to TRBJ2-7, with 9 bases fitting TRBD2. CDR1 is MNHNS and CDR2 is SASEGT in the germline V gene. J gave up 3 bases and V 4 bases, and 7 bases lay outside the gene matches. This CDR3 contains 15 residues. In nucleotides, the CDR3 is TGTGCCAGCAGTGGCCTAGCGGGAACGTTCTACGAGCAGTACTTC. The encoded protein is CASSGLAGTFYEQYF.

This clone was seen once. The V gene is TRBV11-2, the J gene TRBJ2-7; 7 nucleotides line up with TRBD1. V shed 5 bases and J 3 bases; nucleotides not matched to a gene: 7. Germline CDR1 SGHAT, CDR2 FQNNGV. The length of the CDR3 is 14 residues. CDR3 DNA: TGTGCCAGCAGCCACGACAGGGTTCTCTACGAGCAGTACTTC. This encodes CASSHDRVLYEQYF.

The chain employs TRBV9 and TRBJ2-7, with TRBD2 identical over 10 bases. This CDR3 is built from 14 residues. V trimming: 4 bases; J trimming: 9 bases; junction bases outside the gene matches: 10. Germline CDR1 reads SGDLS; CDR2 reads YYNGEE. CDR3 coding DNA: TGTGCCAGCAGCCCCTCTAGCGGGAGTATGGCGCAGTACTTC. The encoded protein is CASSPSSGSMAQYF.

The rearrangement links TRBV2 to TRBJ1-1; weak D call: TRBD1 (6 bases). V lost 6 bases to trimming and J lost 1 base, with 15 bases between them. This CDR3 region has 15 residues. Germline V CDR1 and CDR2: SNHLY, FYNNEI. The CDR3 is CASSQDSSPNTEAFF. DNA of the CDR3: TGTGCCAGCAGCCAGGACAGCTCCCCGAACACTGAAGCTTTCTTT. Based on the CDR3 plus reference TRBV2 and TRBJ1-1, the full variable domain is EPEVTQTPSHQVTQMGQEVILRCVPISNHLYFYWYRQILGQKVEFLVSFYNNEISEKSEIFDDQFSVERPDGSNFTLKIRSTKLEDSAMYFCASSQDSSPNTEAFFGQGTRLTVV.

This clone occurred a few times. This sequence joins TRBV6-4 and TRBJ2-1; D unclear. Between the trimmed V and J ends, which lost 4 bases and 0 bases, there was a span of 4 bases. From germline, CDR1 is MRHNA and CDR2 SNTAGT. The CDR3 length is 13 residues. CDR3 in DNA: TGTGCCAGCAGTGCGGGCTCCTACAATGAGCAGTTCTTC. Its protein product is CASSAGSYNEQFF.

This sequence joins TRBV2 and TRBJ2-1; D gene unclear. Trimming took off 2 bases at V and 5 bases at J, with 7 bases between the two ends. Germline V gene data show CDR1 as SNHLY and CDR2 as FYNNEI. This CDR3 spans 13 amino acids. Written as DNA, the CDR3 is TGTGCCAGCAGTGAACTTCGAGACAATGAGCAGTTCTTC. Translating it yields CASSELRDNEQFF.

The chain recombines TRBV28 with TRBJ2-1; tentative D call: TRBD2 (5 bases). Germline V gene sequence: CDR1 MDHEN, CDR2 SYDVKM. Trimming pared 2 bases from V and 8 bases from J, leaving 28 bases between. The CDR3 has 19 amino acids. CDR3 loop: CASSLVLAQTQTQLYEQFF. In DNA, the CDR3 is TGTGCCAGCAGTTTAGTCCTAGCCCAAACGCAAACTCAGCTATATGAGCAGTTCTTC.

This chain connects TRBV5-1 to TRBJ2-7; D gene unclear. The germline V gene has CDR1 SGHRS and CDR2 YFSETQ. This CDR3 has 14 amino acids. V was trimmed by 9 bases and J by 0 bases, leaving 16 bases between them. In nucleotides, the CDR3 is TGCGCCACCAAAGGCGGTCCCAGCTCCTACGAGCAGTACTTC. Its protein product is CATKGGPSSYEQYF.

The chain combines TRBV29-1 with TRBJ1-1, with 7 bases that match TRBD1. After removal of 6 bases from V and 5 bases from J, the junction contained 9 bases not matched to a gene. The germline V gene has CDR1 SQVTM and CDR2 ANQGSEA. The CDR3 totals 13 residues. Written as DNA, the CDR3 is TGCAGCGTAAGACAGGGCGGCGGGACTGAAGCTTTCTTT. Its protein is CSVRQGGGTEAFF.

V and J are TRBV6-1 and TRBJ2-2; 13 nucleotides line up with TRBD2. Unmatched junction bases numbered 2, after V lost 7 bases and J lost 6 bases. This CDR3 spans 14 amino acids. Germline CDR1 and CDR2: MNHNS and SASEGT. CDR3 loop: CASKLAGGSGELFF. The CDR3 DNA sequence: TGTGCCAGCAAACTAGCGGGAGGGTCCGGGGAGCTGTTTTTT.

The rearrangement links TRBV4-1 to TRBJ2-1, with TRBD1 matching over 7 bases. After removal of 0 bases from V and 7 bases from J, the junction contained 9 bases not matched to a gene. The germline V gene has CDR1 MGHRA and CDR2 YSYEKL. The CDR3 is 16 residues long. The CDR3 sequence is CASSQEGKPGQNEQFF. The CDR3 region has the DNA TGCGCCAGCAGCCAAGAAGGGAAACCGGGACAGAATGAGCAGTTCTTC.

Here the CDR3 DNA reads TGTGCCAGCAGTCCCCGGACAGGGGGCACTGAAGCTTTCTTT. Translation gives CASSPRTGGTEAFF. The rearrangement links TRBV6-5 to TRBJ1-1; TRBD1 aligns across 10 bases. The J segment lost 4 bases and the V segment lost 5 bases, leaving 4 bases of the junction unmatched. The CDR3 totals 14 residues. Germline CDR1 MNHEY, CDR2 SVGAGI.

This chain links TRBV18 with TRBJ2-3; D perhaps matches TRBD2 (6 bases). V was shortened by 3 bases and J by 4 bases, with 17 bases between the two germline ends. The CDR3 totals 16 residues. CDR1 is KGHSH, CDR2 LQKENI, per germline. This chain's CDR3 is CASSPGDSLRADTQYF. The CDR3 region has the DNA TGTGCCAGCTCACCGGGGGACTCTCTCAGGGCAGATACGCAGTATTTT.

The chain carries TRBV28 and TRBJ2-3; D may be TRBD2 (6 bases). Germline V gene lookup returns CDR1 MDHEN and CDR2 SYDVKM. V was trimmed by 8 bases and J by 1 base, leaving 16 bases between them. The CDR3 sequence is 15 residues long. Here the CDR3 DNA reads TGTGCCAGCTTTGGTCGGCGGGGCGGCACAGATACGCAGTATTTT. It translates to CASFGRRGGTDTQYF.

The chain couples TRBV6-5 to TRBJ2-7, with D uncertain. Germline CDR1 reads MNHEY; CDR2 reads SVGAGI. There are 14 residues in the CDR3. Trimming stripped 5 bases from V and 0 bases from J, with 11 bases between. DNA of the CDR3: TGTGCCAGCAGTCCAATGGTGAGCTCCTACGAGCAGTACTTC. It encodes CASSPMVSSYEQYF.

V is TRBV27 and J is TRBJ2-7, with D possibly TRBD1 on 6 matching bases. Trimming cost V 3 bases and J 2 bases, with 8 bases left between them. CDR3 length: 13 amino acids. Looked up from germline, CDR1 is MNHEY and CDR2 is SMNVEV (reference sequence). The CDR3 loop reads CASSFAGAYEQYF. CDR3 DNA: TGTGCCAGCAGTTTCGCAGGGGCCTACGAGCAGTACTTC.

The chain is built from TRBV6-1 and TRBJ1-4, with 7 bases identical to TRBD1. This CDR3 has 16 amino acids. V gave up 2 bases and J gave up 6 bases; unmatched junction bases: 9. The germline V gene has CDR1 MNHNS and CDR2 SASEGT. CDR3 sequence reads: CASSERRGHRDEKLFF. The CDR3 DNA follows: TGTGCCAGCAGTGAACGGAGGGGGCATCGTGATGAAAAACTGTTTTTT.

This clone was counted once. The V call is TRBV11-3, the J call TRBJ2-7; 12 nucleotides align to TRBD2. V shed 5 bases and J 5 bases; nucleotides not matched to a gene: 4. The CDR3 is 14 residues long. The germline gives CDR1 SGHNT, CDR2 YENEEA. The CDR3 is CASSPRLAGDEQYF. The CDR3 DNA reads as TGTGCCAGCAGCCCCAGACTAGCGGGGGACGAGCAGTACTTC.